A single sample gave rise to the 10 T cell receptor beta chains below, sequenced in a study of molecular identifiers for immune sequencing clone quantification. TCRdb re-called the PCR reads with MiXCR, one entry per CDR3 protein. The top ten hold under 0.85% of the sample, which has around 480,000 distinct CDR3 sequences, about 26% seen once. The specimen was naive CD8+ T cells from blood, with Jurkat cell RNA spiked in. The subset denotes: FACS-sorted CD8+CD4-CCR7+CD45RA+ naive T cells. The receptors were sampled from a human donor in good health. Some libraries in this study had Jurkat cell RNA spiked in.

In this sample, this clonotype turned up a few times. CDR3 sequence reads: CASGTGGGQETQYF. In DNA, the CDR3 is TGTGCCAGCGGAACAGGGGGCGGGCAAGAGACCCAGTACTTC. J is TRBJ2-5 and V is TRBV5-4, with 9 nucleotides matching TRBD1. This CDR3 is built from 14 residues. The ends lost 7 bases at V and 2 bases at J; junction bases unmatched: 6. Per the germline V gene, CDR1 is SGHNT and CDR2 is YYREEE (reference sequence).

For this clonotype: Being one base from a much bigger clone, this may be a read error. V usage is TRBV7-2 and J usage is TRBJ2-3, with TRBD2 matching over 7 bases. The CDR3 is 18 amino acids. Germline loops: CDR1 SGHTA, CDR2 FQGNSA. The CDR3 is CASSADEGRGYYTATQYF. The DNA for the CDR3 is TGTGCCAGCAGCGCCGATGAAGGGCGGGGGTACTACACAGCTACGCAGTATTTT.

This clonotype was recorded many times. CDR3 nucleotides: TGTGCCACCAGTGATTTGATAGGCGGGGAGCTGTTTTTT. Protein sequence: CATSDLIGGELFF. The V and J genes are TRBV24-1 and TRBJ2-2, with D unresolved. Between the trimmed V and J ends, which lost 0 bases and 7 bases, there was a span of 5 bases. Germline loops: CDR1 KGHDR, CDR2 SFDVKD. The CDR3 length is 13 residues.

CDR3: CASSTLTRTSGVQETQYF. CDR3 sequence (DNA): TGTGCCAGCAGCACCTTGACCCGAACTAGCGGGGTCCAAGAGACCCAGTACTTC. The V and J genes are TRBV5-3 and TRBJ2-5; 10 bases fit TRBD2. TRBV5-3 is classed as an ORF, of uncertain function. J gave up 1 base and V 8 bases, and 17 bases lay outside the gene matches. This CDR3 region has 18 residues.

The V call is TRBV4-3, the J call TRBJ2-7; 9 bases agree with TRBD2. Germline V lookup: CDR1 LGHNA, CDR2 YSLEER. The junction had 8 bases not matched to a gene; V was cut back by 0 bases and J by 2 bases. The CDR3 has 17 residues. CDR3 amino acids: CASSQDWSLAGPYEQYF. CDR3 nucleotide sequence: TGCGCCAGCAGCCAAGATTGGTCGCTAGCGGGGCCCTACGAGCAGTACTTC.

In its sample, this clonotype was seen a few times. The chain carries TRBV27 and TRBJ2-1; perhaps TRBD1 as D (6 bases). The germline V gene has CDR1 MNHEY and CDR2 SMNVEV (reference sequence). The CDR3 is 14 amino acids. With 3 bases removed from V and 11 bases from J, the gap between germline ends came to 17 bases. CDR3 sequence reads: CASSLWAGDAQQFF. CDR3 nucleotide sequence: TGTGCCAGCAGTTTGTGGGCAGGGGATGCCCAGCAGTTCTTC.

Details on this clonotype: This may arise from a read error, as a much more abundant clone is one base away. The chain combines TRBV7-9 with TRBJ2-5; D may be TRBD1 or TRBD2 (5 bases each). The CDR3 spans 14 residues. Looked up from germline, CDR1 is SEHNR and CDR2 is FQNEAQ (reference sequence). CDR3 DNA sequence: TGTGCCAGCAGCTTCGTAGAGGGGAAAGAGCCCCAGTACTTC. Residues: CASSFVEGKEPQYF.

This clonotype was seen a few times. The rearrangement links TRBV6-6 to TRBJ2-1, with 10 bases aligning to TRBD2. With 2 bases clipped from V and 3 bases from J, the junction kept 7 bases outside the gene matches. Germline CDR1 and CDR2: MNHNY and SVGAGI (reference sequence). The CDR3 sequence is 17 residues long. CDR3 nucleotide sequence: TGTGCCAGCAGTTACAGCCTGACTAGCGGGCTCTACAATGAGCAGTTCTTC. Translating it yields CASSYSLTSGLYNEQFF.

The table lists this clonotype with a few counts. The chain carries TRBV12-3 or TRBV12-4 and TRBJ2-3, with D tentatively TRBD1 (5 bases). The CDR3 loop spans 14 amino acids. The V end lost 3 bases, the J end lost 5 bases, and 12 bases lay between the germline ends. CDR3 DNA sequence: TGTGCCAGCAGTTTCTCAGGGTATGGAGATACGCAGTATTTT. It is translated as CASSFSGYGDTQYF.

The chain uses TRBV9 and TRBJ2-7; 9 bases align to TRBD1. Per the germline V gene, CDR1 is SGDLS and CDR2 is YYNGEE. This CDR3 has 14 amino acids. With V trimmed by 2 bases and J by 4 bases, 4 bases remained unmatched. The CDR3 here is CASSVGQGGYEQYF. As DNA, the CDR3 is TGTGCCAGCAGCGTGGGACAGGGCGGATACGAGCAGTACTTC.